This T cell receptor beta chain appears in the sequencing data of a study of cytomegalovirus exposure and HLA in healthy donors (dated by TCRdb to the late 2010s). Regarding the complete study: An earlier analysis of fewer than 750 of the donors reported about 300 Gb of sequence data and about 120 million unique TCR beta sequences obtained from around 170 million T cells. An early release that covered fewer than 800 HLA-typed donors contained approximately 300 gigabases of sequencing data and about 84 million unique TCR sequences. Of the approximately 400 genotyped donors, about 84% fell in the genetic ancestry cluster associated with self-reported Caucasian donors. The study aimed to test whether cataloging public T cell receptors could reveal signatures of past pathogen exposure. The T cell repertoires of 670 or so subjects were profiled by immunosequencing and related to cytomegalovirus serostatus. In addition to the first cohort of 666 subjects, a separate validation cohort of approximately 130 different subjects was used. To predict cytomegalovirus infection status, the study combined high-throughput TCR immunosequencing, statistical association of individual TCRs with disease status, and machine learning. To study patterns of TCR occurrence, a later analysis re-analyzed previously published TCR beta repertoires from just over 650 donors and added high-resolution HLA genotyping. Rather than using new phenotypic data, the later analysis identified candidate immune exposures from TCR beta sequences and from how often those sequences occurred across donors. An earlier analysis of more than 450 of the donors used high-throughput TCR beta sequencing to judge whether each TCR beta V gene segment behaved as functional or pseudogenic. Donor age, sex, ethnicity and CMV serostatus were compiled together with the repertoire data. In a later genetic analysis, genome-wide SNP genotypes for about three fifths of the roughly 670 donors were used, and that subset was treated as a discovery cohort. All discovery cohort repertoires had been generated using a single sequencing platform. HLA typing covered class I and class II loci at four-digit resolution. The number of donors typed differed by locus, with roughly 620-630 for A, B, C, DRB1 and DQB1, around 500 for DQA1, 600 to 610 for DPA1, and roughly 450 for DPB1. Roughly five DR-DQ haplotypes were handled as single units for association and clustering, since linkage in the cohort was strong. Among some 400 genotyped donors of the cohort, an average of approximately 240,000 unique TCR beta nucleotide sequences was sequenced per donor, of which about 19% were non-productive. Beyond this particular receptor, the publication reports: Because counts were too low, about 15 rarely observed V segments, including chromosome 9 orphons, were left out of the earlier analysis of a few hundred of the donors. Assigning TCR associations to individual alleles was difficult when HLA alleles, especially DR and DQ, strongly co-occurred. In the study, 164 TCR beta chains were listed as associated with cytomegalovirus. Because HLA typing was missing for some donors at each locus, association tests included only the typed subset. Broadly in line with IMGT annotations, most TCR beta V segments showed up in productive rearrangements about 87% or about 30% of the time in an earlier analysis of under 700 of the donors. V-gene and J-gene trimming of TCR beta chains was associated with a missense DCLRE1C variant in a later genetic analysis, and the association was replicated in an independent cohort. Because the 87-base-pair reads could not distinguish some IMGT-functional V segments, including TRBV6-2 and TRBV6-3, those segments were excluded. Three of the identified cytomegalovirus-associated TCR beta chains were confirmed in vitro to be specific for cytomegalovirus antigens. Immune exposure information for the cohort was limited to CMV serostatus. This cohort had only TCR beta chains sequenced, and the lack of alpha or paired-chain data limited which features could be detected. Cytomegalovirus status was reported to be diagnosed by the classifier with high specificity and sensitivity in both the original and validation cohorts. A cluster of highly shared sequence variants was judged likely to represent a technical artifact of the sequencing pipeline. According to a later analysis, most CMV-associated TCR beta chains appeared to be HLA-restricted, and the HLA associations seemed to be driven largely by CMV exposure. A further reported finding was that TCR beta sequences accurately predicted the HLA-A and HLA-B alleles for most subjects in the first cohort. In a later analysis, HLA-associated TCR beta chains were found to be more clonally expanded and to have lower generation probabilities than equally common non-associated chains. At a false discovery rate of 0.05, a later analysis linked some 18,000 TCR beta sequences to specific HLA alleles. According to the authors, the approach could potentially be generalized to other disease states and immunological phenotypes. According to a later analysis, TCR association rates differed among HLA loci, with DRB1 alleles showing the most associated TCRs and HLA-C alleles showing the fewest. A later analysis reported that several top co-occurrence clusters appeared linked to parvovirus B19, influenza, CMV and Epstein-Barr virus. Correlated functional status among segregating V segments might be attributable to linkage disequilibrium, but an unknown experimental factor could not be ruled out. Most TCR sequences were observed very rarely across donors, whereas some public TCRs were present in many individuals. Presence/absence analyses assumed roughly uniform sequencing depth across donors, an assumption that may not hold. In a later genetic analysis, fewer N-insertions in productive TCRs were reported among donors in an Asian-associated ancestry cluster than the roughly 700-donor mean.

The cohort comprised some 700 healthy bone marrow donors. At the time of sampling, all cohort members were nominally healthy, though unrecorded immune exposures were likely present. The donor tested CMV seronegative and was one of the 352 seronegative cohort members. A peripheral blood sample was collected from each donor, and TCR beta sequencing was performed on peripheral blood mononuclear cells. The Qiagen DNeasy Blood Extraction Kit was used to extract genomic DNA from the blood cell samples. Concerning this clone itself: Its antigen is not yet known. It has no much larger one-base neighbor in the sample; base qualities were not kept.

The CDR3 holds 12 amino acids from the cysteine to the phenylalanine. Here the CDR3 DNA is all that survives: 36 bases in frame from base 1. The library was obtained by the immunoSEQ multiplex PCR assay. A mixture of 60 forward primers for TCR Vbeta segments and 13 reverse primers for TCR Jbeta segments was used in the multiplex PCR. The CDR3 region of rearranged TCR beta genes was amplified from genomic DNA with a multiplex PCR assay. The amplified TCR beta libraries were sequenced on the Illumina HiSeq System as 87-base-pair reads. The original pipeline was this. In a later analysis, roughly 80 million unique TCR beta chains were counted across the 650 to 750 repertoires, and about 10 million of these chains were shared by at least two donors. To remove PCR and sequencing errors, raw reads were error-corrected and collapsed into unique sequences using a nearest-neighbor algorithm that merged closely related sequences. To assign V, D and J gene segments, CDR3 sequences were aligned to IMGT reference sequences. Each retained sequence needed at least a six-nucleotide match to both a V gene segment and a J gene segment. A rearrangement was called productive if the CDR3 had no stop codons and remained in frame with V and J, and every other rearrangement was called non-productive. CDR3 was defined by IMGT convention, running from the second conserved V-encoded cysteine to the conserved J-encoded phenylalanine. The earlier analysis of about 590 of the donors excluded sequences that lacked an unambiguous match to a single V gene segment. An earlier analysis of fewer than 650 of the donors classified V segments as functional when productive rearrangements were above 56.7% and as segregating when the standard deviation between donors was above 5%. To diagnose cytomegalovirus status from the catalog of TCR beta chain sequences, a statistical classification framework was built. A later analysis assigned V and J genes by comparing TCR nucleotide sequences with IMGT/GENE-DB human TR gene sequences. The TCRdist pipeline was used in a later analysis to assign CDR3 sequences and most-parsimonious VDJ recombination scenarios. A later analysis defined each TCR beta chain by its CDR3 amino acid sequence plus V-gene family, and excluded reads lacking a unique V-gene family. As a way to deal with suspected cross-contamination and a sequencing artifact, a later analysis dropped roughly 600 nucleotide sequences that were highly shared and had low generation probability. In a later analysis, a clonal expansion index for each public chain was calculated from normalized within-repertoire ranks of inferred template counts. Generation probabilities in a later analysis came from a VDJ recombination model fitted to out-of-frame rearrangements, and those results were checked against IGoR. In a later analysis, hypergeometric tests were used to score TCR-TCR, TCR-HLA and TCR-CMV co-occurrence, with a repertoire-size bias correction applied to TCR pairs. To estimate false discovery rates, a later analysis permuted the HLA or CMV assignments 20 times. In a later analysis, co-occurring TCRs were grouped using DBSCAN, and TCRdist sequence similarity was added for clustering within HLA-allele-positive subsets. Repertoires with fewer than 30,000 or more than 120,000 public chains were left out of co-occurrence clustering, as were about five repertoires with anomalous nucleotide sharing. Entries here come from immuneACCESS through TCRdb and include only in-frame sequences with V and J called. Some clones fail to appear in such tables; in the studies checked, an unresolved V gene covers under half of the shortfall, and the cause of the remainder is unknown. That table gives V, J and clone size, and the DNA gave D and trimming. The sample profile shows 150,000 to 180,000 clones; about 85% of them were found once. The ten largest make up roughly 2.3% of the sample.

The sequence links TRBV23-1 to TRBJ1-5; a stretch of 8 junction bases matches TRBD1. TRBV23-1 is annotated as an ORF whose role is uncertain. The sample consisted of PBMCs. The source is a woman aged 18-29 years in good health and CMV-seronegative. The nucleotide sequence is given as TGCGGGGCGTTTCAGGGGGCCCAGCCCCAGCATTTT. This sequence encodes CGAFQGAQPQHF.